These T cell receptor beta chains were read from a single sample in a study of T cell repertoires in cytomegalovirus infection. TCRdb re-analysed the reads in MiXCR, keeping a single row per CDR3 protein. The sample holds 450,000 to 550,000 distinct CDR3 sequences, approximately 40% seen once. The antigens of these receptors remain unknown. This specimen was cultured PBMCs, taken from culture after CMV antigen stimulation. These receptors all come from a human donor in good health (CMV status not recorded). Some clones in this sample may be carry-over from other donors' samples. CDR3s include the opening cysteine and the closing phenylalanine or tryptophan. Each record gives: clone size, V gene, J gene, D gene, CDR3 protein, CDR3 DNA. The D gene is left open where the match is weak. Clone sizes are given selectively: once, few, many, or a class where the clone is expanded.

clone_size: -; v_call: TRBV15; j_call: TRBJ2-3; d_call: TRBD2; cdr3_aa: CATSRGGGRATDTQYF; cdr3_nt: TGTGCCACCAGCAGAGGGGGCGGGAGGGCCACAGATACGCAGTATTTT
clone_size: few; v_call: TRBV30; j_call: TRBJ2-1; d_call: TRBD2; cdr3_aa: CAWSSLLGRVGNEQFF; cdr3_nt: TGTGCCTGGAGTTCTCTTCTCGGGAGGGTCGGCAATGAGCAGTTCTTC
clone_size: -; v_call: TRBV7-2; j_call: TRBJ1-5; d_call: -; cdr3_aa: CASSLIGVSNQPQHF; cdr3_nt: TGTGCCAGCAGCTTAATTGGGGTAAGCAATCAGCCCCAGCATTTT
clone_size: few; v_call: TRBV7-2; j_call: TRBJ1-2; d_call: -; cdr3_aa: CASSLSILQLNYGYTF; cdr3_nt: TGTGCCAGCAGCTTAAGTATCCTTCAGCTGAACTATGGCTACACCTTC
clone_size: -; v_call: TRBV6-1; j_call: TRBJ1-1; d_call: -; cdr3_aa: CASSDRGLNTEAFF; cdr3_nt: TGTGCCAGCAGTGATCGGGGACTGAACACTGAAGCTTTCTTT
clone_size: -; v_call: TRBV11-2; j_call: TRBJ2-1; d_call: -; cdr3_aa: CARWGWGLNEQFF; cdr3_nt: TGTGCCCGTTGGGGGTGGGGGCTCAATGAGCAGTTCTTC
clone_size: few; v_call: TRBV5-4; j_call: TRBJ2-1; d_call: -; cdr3_aa: CASSSQSGSMGSYNEQFF; cdr3_nt: TGTGCCAGCAGCTCCCAAAGCGGGTCCATGGGCTCCTACAATGAGCAGTTCTTC
clone_size: few; v_call: TRBV11-2; j_call: TRBJ2-1; d_call: -; cdr3_aa: CASSTGTSFEQFF; cdr3_nt: TGTGCCAGCAGCACGGGGACCAGCTTCGAGCAGTTCTTC
clone_size: -; v_call: TRBV12-3/TRBV12-4; j_call: TRBJ2-2; d_call: TRBD2; cdr3_aa: CASSSLAGGDTGELFF; cdr3_nt: TGTGCCAGCAGTTCCCTAGCGGGAGGGGACACCGGGGAGCTGTTTTTT
clone_size: few; v_call: TRBV12-3/TRBV12-4; j_call: TRBJ2-5; d_call: TRBD1; cdr3_aa: CASTPNRGQGGETQYF; cdr3_nt: TGTGCCAGCACCCCCAATAGGGGACAGGGTGGCGAGACCCAGTACTTC
clone_size: -; v_call: TRBV7-9; j_call: TRBJ1-2; d_call: TRBD1; cdr3_aa: CASSPGTVYGYTF; cdr3_nt: TGTGCCAGCAGCCCGGGGACAGTCTATGGCTACACCTTC
clone_size: once; v_call: TRBV5-1; j_call: TRBJ2-7; d_call: -; cdr3_aa: CAGAKDPQSYEQYF; cdr3_nt: TGCGCCGGGGCGAAGGATCCCCAATCCTACGAGCAGTACTTC
clone_size: -; v_call: TRBV28; j_call: TRBJ2-3; d_call: -; cdr3_aa: CASSLFPRGQYFDTQYF; cdr3_nt: TGTGCCAGCAGTTTATTCCCGCGGGGGCAATATTTTGATACGCAGTATTTT
clone_size: -; v_call: TRBV20-1; j_call: TRBJ1-1; d_call: -; cdr3_aa: CSARAPADTEAFF; cdr3_nt: TGCAGTGCTAGAGCTCCGGCGGACACTGAAGCTTTCTTT
clone_size: -; v_call: TRBV7-2; j_call: TRBJ2-7; d_call: -; cdr3_aa: CASSPAALSYEQYF; cdr3_nt: TGTGCCAGCAGCCCAGCGGCGCTTTCCTACGAGCAGTACTTC
clone_size: -; v_call: TRBV2; j_call: TRBJ2-7; d_call: TRBD1; cdr3_aa: CASSPGQGGPREQYF; cdr3_nt: TGTGCCAGCAGCCCGGGACAGGGGGGTCCTAGAGAGCAGTACTTC
clone_size: -; v_call: TRBV7-2; j_call: TRBJ2-3; d_call: -; cdr3_aa: CASSLLGVFGGTDTQYF; cdr3_nt: TGTGCCAGCAGCCTTCTGGGGGTATTCGGGGGCACAGATACGCAGTATTTT
clone_size: -; v_call: TRBV7-2; j_call: TRBJ2-5; d_call: -; cdr3_aa: CASSLTRTYETQYF; cdr3_nt: TGTGCCAGCAGCCTAACACGCACCTACGAGACCCAGTACTTC
clone_size: -; v_call: TRBV3-1; j_call: TRBJ1-1; d_call: -; cdr3_aa: CASSQGAPGTSHF; cdr3_nt: TGTGCCAGCAGCCAAGGGGCCCCCGGGACGTCCCACTTC
clone_size: -; v_call: TRBV7-8; j_call: TRBJ1-1; d_call: TRBD1; cdr3_aa: CASSSYGQGETEAFF; cdr3_nt: TGTGCCAGCAGCTCCTATGGACAGGGAGAGACTGAAGCTTTCTTT
clone_size: -; v_call: TRBV7-6; j_call: TRBJ1-4; d_call: -; cdr3_aa: CASSPTRTPGEKLFF; cdr3_nt: TGTGCCAGCAGCCCGACTAGAACCCCGGGTGAAAAACTGTTTTTT
clone_size: few; v_call: TRBV19; j_call: TRBJ2-2; d_call: -; cdr3_aa: CASSITWATGPFKNTGELFF; cdr3_nt: TGTGCCAGTAGTATCACGTGGGCCACAGGGCCTTTTAAGAACACCGGGGAGCTGTTTTTT
clone_size: -; v_call: TRBV11-2; j_call: TRBJ2-7; d_call: TRBD1; cdr3_aa: CASSPRTGGREQYF; cdr3_nt: TGTGCCAGCAGCCCCAGGACAGGGGGACGGGAGCAGTACTTC
clone_size: -; v_call: TRBV19; j_call: TRBJ2-3; d_call: -; cdr3_aa: CASSRYRSGDDTQYF; cdr3_nt: TGTGCCAGTAGTAGGTATAGGTCCGGAGACGATACGCAGTATTTT
clone_size: few; v_call: TRBV7-8; j_call: TRBJ1-6; d_call: -; cdr3_aa: CASSAREPVIHSPLHF; cdr3_nt: TGTGCCAGCAGCGCTAGAGAGCCAGTCATCCATTCACCCCTCCACTTT
clone_size: few; v_call: TRBV11-3; j_call: TRBJ1-1; d_call: -; cdr3_aa: CASSLAEHTEAFF; cdr3_nt: TGTGCCAGCAGCTTGGCAGAACACACTGAAGCTTTCTTT
clone_size: -; v_call: TRBV7-8; j_call: TRBJ2-3; d_call: -; cdr3_aa: CASSFAQGREDTQYF; cdr3_nt: TGTGCCAGCAGCTTTGCACAGGGGCGGGAAGATACGCAGTATTTT
clone_size: -; v_call: TRBV27; j_call: TRBJ2-1; d_call: -; cdr3_aa: CASSLLARGNEQFF; cdr3_nt: TGTGCCAGCAGTTTATTGGCCCGGGGGAATGAGCAGTTCTTC
clone_size: -; v_call: TRBV5-4; j_call: TRBJ2-5; d_call: -; cdr3_aa: CASSLDSGSSQETQYF; cdr3_nt: TGTGCCAGCAGCTTAGATAGCGGTAGCAGCCAAGAGACCCAGTACTTC
clone_size: few; v_call: TRBV11-2; j_call: TRBJ2-5; d_call: TRBD2; cdr3_aa: CASSLSGGAVETQYF; cdr3_nt: TGTGCCAGCAGCTTAAGCGGGGGGGCGGTGGAGACCCAGTACTTC
clone_size: many; v_call: TRBV7-2; j_call: TRBJ2-1; d_call: TRBD2; cdr3_aa: CASSLSGSSVF; cdr3_nt: TGTGCCAGCAGCTTGAGCGGGAGCTCAGTCTTC
clone_size: -; v_call: TRBV4-1; j_call: TRBJ2-7; d_call: -; cdr3_aa: CASSQGSGDYEQYF; cdr3_nt: TGCGCCAGCAGCCAAGGGTCAGGCGACTACGAGCAGTACTTC
clone_size: many; v_call: TRBV7-2; j_call: TRBJ1-2; d_call: -; cdr3_aa: CASSLSAPRHGYTF; cdr3_nt: TGTGCCAGCAGCTTAAGCGCGCCGAGGCATGGCTACACCTTC
clone_size: many; v_call: TRBV28; j_call: TRBJ2-3; d_call: -; cdr3_aa: CASSLTQGTDTQYF; cdr3_nt: TGTGCCAGCAGTTTAACCCAGGGCACAGATACGCAGTATTTT
clone_size: few; v_call: TRBV6-5; j_call: TRBJ1-5; d_call: -; cdr3_aa: CASTLHSNQPQHF; cdr3_nt: TGTGCCAGCACCCTACATAGCAATCAGCCCCAGCATTTT
clone_size: few; v_call: TRBV7-9; j_call: TRBJ1-1; d_call: -; cdr3_aa: CASFQNTEAFF; cdr3_nt: TGTGCCAGCTTCCAGAACACTGAAGCTTTCTTT
clone_size: -; v_call: TRBV5-1; j_call: TRBJ1-2; d_call: TRBD1; cdr3_aa: CASSYATGSDGYTF; cdr3_nt: TGCGCCAGCAGCTACGCGACAGGGAGCGATGGCTACACCTTC
clone_size: -; v_call: TRBV11-3; j_call: TRBJ2-1; d_call: -; cdr3_aa: CASSLRSFEQFF; cdr3_nt: TGTGCCAGCAGCTTAAGGTCCTTTGAGCAGTTCTTC
clone_size: -; v_call: TRBV7-2; j_call: TRBJ1-2; d_call: -; cdr3_aa: CASSLFGGCTF; cdr3_nt: TGTGCCAGCAGCTTATTCGGGGGCTGCACCTTC
clone_size: -; v_call: TRBV6-5; j_call: TRBJ2-7; d_call: TRBD2; cdr3_aa: CASSYSNLAGGVYEQYF; cdr3_nt: TGTGCCAGCAGTTACTCCAATCTAGCGGGGGGGGTCTACGAGCAGTACTTC
clone_size: -; v_call: TRBV27; j_call: TRBJ2-1; d_call: -; cdr3_aa: CASSYAAEQFF; cdr3_nt: TGTGCCAGCAGTTATGCGGCTGAGCAGTTCTTC
clone_size: few; v_call: TRBV4-1; j_call: TRBJ2-6; d_call: -; cdr3_aa: CASSHRQASGANVLTF; cdr3_nt: TGCGCCAGCAGCCACAGACAGGCCTCTGGGGCCAACGTCCTGACTTTC
clone_size: few; v_call: TRBV7-2; j_call: TRBJ1-1; d_call: -; cdr3_aa: CASSLAMFRDTEAFF; cdr3_nt: TGTGCCAGCAGCTTAGCTATGTTCAGAGACACTGAAGCTTTCTTT
clone_size: -; v_call: TRBV12-3/TRBV12-4; j_call: TRBJ1-1; d_call: -; cdr3_aa: CASSPDRYEDTEAFF; cdr3_nt: TGTGCCAGCAGCCCGGACAGATACGAGGACACTGAAGCTTTCTTT
clone_size: few; v_call: TRBV6-5; j_call: TRBJ1-4; d_call: -; cdr3_aa: CASSYSNPGAKTEKLFF; cdr3_nt: TGTGCCAGCAGTTACTCGAATCCGGGAGCCAAAACTGAAAAACTGTTTTTT